A selection of T cell receptor beta chains follows, all from one sample in a study of T cells in Graves' hyperthyroidism and ophthalmopathy. TCRdb re-derived calls from the multiplex PCR reads in MiXCR, one entry per CDR3 protein. The repertoire consists of approximately 620,000 distinct CDR3 sequences, with 16% occurring once and the leading ten covering roughly 3.4%. The sample consisted of blood. The receptors were sampled from a woman in her thirties or forties with Graves' ophthalmopathy. The CDR3 runs from the conserved cysteine through the conserved F or W. The D gene is left open where the match is weak. Not every row has a clone size; where given, it reads once, few, many or a size class.

length: 17; V: TRBV6-2/TRBV6-3; D: TRBD2; J: TRBJ2-7; size: many; DNA: TGTGCCAGCAGTTACGGCCCCGGGGCTAGCGGAAGCGAAAAGCAGTACTTC; CDR3: CASSYGPGASGSEKQYF
length: 15; V: TRBV9; D: -; J: TRBJ2-7; size: few; DNA: TGTGCCAGCAGCCCATCCGGGACGGGAACCTACGAGCAGTACTTC; CDR3: CASSPSGTGTYEQYF
length: 15; V: TRBV30; D: TRBD1; J: TRBJ2-2; size: -; DNA: TGTGCCTGGAGCAAAGGGGACAGGGACACCGGGGAGCTGTTTTTT; CDR3: CAWSKGDRDTGELFF
length: 16; V: TRBV7-9; D: TRBD2; J: TRBJ2-5; size: many; DNA: TGTGCCAGCAGCCCGCGACTAATTAACGGGGGGGAGACCCAGTACTTC; CDR3: CASSPRLINGGETQYF
length: 13; V: TRBV7-2; D: -; J: TRBJ2-1; size: -; DNA: TGTGCCAGCAGCTTAAGTACAATGAATGAGCAGTTCTTC; CDR3: CASSLSTMNEQFF
length: 14; V: TRBV28; D: TRBD1; J: TRBJ1-2; size: many; DNA: TGTGCCAGCAGTTCCGCCGGGACAGGGGTAGGCTACACCTTC; CDR3: CASSSAGTGVGYTF
length: 15; V: TRBV20-1; D: -; J: TRBJ2-4; size: -; DNA: TGCAGTGCTAGAGATCTCGGGACCGCACAAAACATTCAGTACTTC; CDR3: CSARDLGTAQNIQYF
length: 16; V: TRBV6-1; D: TRBD1; J: TRBJ1-1; size: many; DNA: TGTGCCAGCAGAGCCAGGAAGGGACAGGGGGGTACTGAAGCTTTCTTT; CDR3: CASRARKGQGGTEAFF
length: 15; V: TRBV11-2; D: TRBD2; J: TRBJ2-1; size: many; DNA: TGTGCCAGCAGCATGCTAGCGGGGGGCTACAATGAGCAGTTCTTC; CDR3: CASSMLAGGYNEQFF
length: 15; V: TRBV20-1; D: -; J: TRBJ1-6; size: -; DNA: TGCAGTGCTAAACCGGGAAGCCTTTCTAATTCACCCCTCCACTTT; CDR3: CSAKPGSLSNSPLHF
length: 16; V: TRBV28; D: TRBD1; J: TRBJ2-4; size: medium-sized; DNA: TGTGCCAGCAGTTTTGGGACAGTTCTAGCCAAAAACATTCAGTACTTC; CDR3: CASSFGTVLAKNIQYF
length: 13; V: TRBV29-1; D: -; J: TRBJ2-1; size: few; DNA: TGCAGCGGGGGGGACAGCTCCTACAATGAGCAGTTCTTC; CDR3: CSGGDSSYNEQFF